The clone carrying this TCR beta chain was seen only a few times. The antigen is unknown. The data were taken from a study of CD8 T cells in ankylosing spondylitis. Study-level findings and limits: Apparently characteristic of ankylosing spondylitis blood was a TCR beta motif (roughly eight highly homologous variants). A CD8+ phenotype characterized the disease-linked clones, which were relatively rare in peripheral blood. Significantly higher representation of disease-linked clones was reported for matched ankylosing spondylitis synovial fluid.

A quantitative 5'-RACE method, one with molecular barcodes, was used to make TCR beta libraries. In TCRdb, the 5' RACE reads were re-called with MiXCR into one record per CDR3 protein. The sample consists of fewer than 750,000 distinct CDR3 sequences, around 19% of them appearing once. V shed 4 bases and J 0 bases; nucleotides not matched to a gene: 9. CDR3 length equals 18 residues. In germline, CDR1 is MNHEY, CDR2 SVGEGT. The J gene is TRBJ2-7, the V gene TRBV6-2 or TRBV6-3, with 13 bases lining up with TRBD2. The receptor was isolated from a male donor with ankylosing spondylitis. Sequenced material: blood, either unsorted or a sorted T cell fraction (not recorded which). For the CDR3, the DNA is TGTGCCAGCAGTTGCGAGACTAGCGGGGGGCCTAGCTCCTACGAGCAGTACTTC. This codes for CASSCETSGGPSSYEQYF.